This TCR beta chain originates from a study of early T cells in non-severe SARS-CoV-2 infection. Study-wide context: Whole-blood bulk RNA, unsorted, was sequenced, and chains were unpaired. Study results and limitations: Sequences matched to VDJdb favored anti-spike CD8 responses, while private and CD4 specificities were missed.

The V end lost 5 bases, the J end lost 2 bases, and 15 bases lay between the germline ends. CDR1 is DFQATT, CDR2 SNEGSKA, per germline (reference sequence). CDR3 length equals 14 residues. Points on this clonotype: What it binds is not known.

Unique molecular identifier tags were affixed to discrete cDNA molecules. A single record per CDR3 protein comes from TCRdb applying MiXCR to the 5' RACE reads. The sample contains tens of thousands of distinct CDR3 sequences, 9.5% to 11% of which appear only once. The sample comprised whole blood. This receptor was taken from an adult who was a healthcare worker with PCR-confirmed SARS-CoV-2 infection or an uninfected control (not recorded which). The chain carries TRBV20-1 and TRBJ2-5; TRBD2 might be the D (6 bases). CDR3 protein: CSARTPGVQETQYF. The CDR3 DNA follows: TGCAGTGCTCGGACGCCGGGGGTACAAGAGACCCAGTACTTC.